Presented here are 19 T cell receptor beta chains from one specimen sequenced in a study of OX40 agonist ivuxolimab in advanced cancers. Clones were sequenced by immunoSEQ multiplex PCR, and TCRdb holds only the in-frame ones, with some missing. In the table there are roughly 59,000 clones, nearly 95% of which are singletons. The sequencing used CD4+ or CD8+ T cells sorted from blood, collected in a trial of the OX40 agonist ivuxolimab. These TCRs come from an adult with an advanced solid tumor such as melanoma, head and neck, liver or kidney cancer.

The chain carries TRBV9 and TRBJ1-2; D perhaps matches TRBD1 (6 bases). CDR1 and CDR2 (germline): SGDLS, YYNGEE. Trimming shortened V by 4 bases and J by 6 bases, and 10 bases separated the two germline ends. CDR3 length equals 12 residues. The CDR3 spells CASSPWTDGYTF. The CDR3 nucleotides are TGTGCCAGCAGCCCCTGGACAGATGGCTACACCTTC.

This clone was picked up one time. The CDR3 sequence is CASQSLNSYEQYF. The CDR3 coding sequence is TGTGCCAGTCAGTCTCTCAACTCCTACGAGCAGTACTTC. The chain has TRBV19 and TRBJ2-7, with D uncertain. In germline, CDR1 is LNHDA, CDR2 SQIVND (reference sequence). V lost 8 bases and J 0 bases, leaving 11 bases between the germline ends. The CDR3 extends over 13 amino acids.

The chain joins TRBV13 to TRBJ1-1; 8 bases fit TRBD1. The V and J ends lost 8 bases and 1 base, in that order; junction bases with no gene match: 6. The CDR3 spans 14 residues. Germline V gene sequence: CDR1 PRHDT, CDR2 FYEKMQ (reference sequence). CDR3 protein: CASDRGRGNTEAFF. The CDR3 nucleotides read TGTGCCAGCGACAGGGGCCGAGGGAACACTGAAGCTTTCTTT.

The chain carries TRBV10-3 and TRBJ2-3; 8 bases are a match to TRBD2. The length of the CDR3 is 13 residues. Germline V CDR1 and CDR2: ENHRY, SYGVKD. The V segment lost 6 bases and the J segment 4 bases; nucleotides outside the gene matches: 3. CDR3 residues: CAIRSGSSDTQYF. CDR3 DNA sequence: TGTGCCATCAGGAGCGGGAGTTCAGATACGCAGTATTTT.

The rearrangement links TRBV4-1 to TRBJ2-3, with D perhaps given as TRBD1 or TRBD2 (5 bases each). V was shortened by 1 base and J by 0 bases, with 11 bases between the two germline ends. Germline CDR1 reads MGHRA; CDR2 reads YSYEKL. This CDR3 is 16 amino acids long. The CDR3 reads CASSQGDGASTDTQYF. DNA of the CDR3: TGCGCCAGCAGCCAAGGGGACGGAGCTAGCACAGATACGCAGTATTTT.

The V gene is TRBV5-4, the J gene TRBJ2-5; a possible D gene is TRBD2 (6 bases). This CDR3 region has 17 residues. Germline V gene sequence: CDR1 SGHNT, CDR2 YYREEE (reference sequence). The V end was cut by 0 bases, the J end by 0 bases, with 15 bases between. DNA of the CDR3: TGTGCCAGCAGCTTGGCAAGAATAGCGGACGACCAAGAGACCCAGTACTTC. It specifies CASSLARIADDQETQYF.

This chain connects TRBV27 to TRBJ1-2, with 7 bases identical to TRBD1. The germline V gene encodes CDR1 MNHEY and CDR2 SMNVEV (reference sequence). This CDR3 is built from 16 residues. V lost 8 bases, J lost 2 bases, and 14 bases stayed unmatched. The CDR3 spells CASRPSGGNLNYGYTF. CDR3 DNA sequence: TGTGCCAGCCGACCTTCAGGGGGAAACCTGAACTATGGCTACACCTTC.

The chain carries TRBV29-1 and TRBJ2-1; D may be TRBD1 or TRBD2 (5 bases each). The CDR3 extends over 14 amino acids. Germline CDR1 SQVTM, CDR2 ANQGSEA. V was trimmed by 0 bases and J by 7 bases, leaving 13 bases between them. The CDR3 DNA follows: TGCAGCGTTGAAGATGCTACCGGGACGAATGAGCAGTTCTTC. Amino acid sequence: CSVEDATGTNEQFF.

This chain links TRBV11-1 with TRBJ2-5, with a possible D match to TRBD2 (5 bases). This CDR3 has 16 amino acids. From germline, CDR1 is SGHAT and CDR2 FQDESV (reference sequence). V was shortened by 1 base and J by 6 bases, with 18 bases between the two germline ends. In DNA, the CDR3 is TGTGCCAGCAGCTTAGTGAGCACTAGGACCGAACAGACCCAGTACTTC. It specifies CASSLVSTRTEQTQYF.

This chain links TRBV28 with TRBJ2-1; a weak D match, TRBD1 (6 bases). Trimming left V 3 bases short and J 10 bases short, with 10 bases between. The CDR3 length is 12 residues. The V gene's germline CDR1 is MDHEN and CDR2 SYDVKM. The CDR3 loop is CASSLGAGEQFF. The CDR3 DNA sequence: TGTGCCAGCAGTTTGGGGGCCGGCGAGCAGTTCTTC.

The sample holds a few counts of this clone. The J gene is TRBJ1-2, the V gene TRBV4-1, with D possibly being TRBD1 (5 bases). The germline gives CDR1 MGHRA, CDR2 YSYEKL. The CDR3 runs 14 residues. The V gene lost 5 bases and the J gene lost 2 bases, with 12 bases spanning the gap. The CDR3 bases are TGCGCCAGCAGCGGGGACGGTAAGAACTATGGCTACACCTTC. Protein: CASSGDGKNYGYTF.

V is TRBV27 and J is TRBJ1-1; D gene unclear. This CDR3 has 13 amino acids. The V end lost 4 bases, the J end lost 2 bases, and 8 bases lay between the germline ends. Germline V CDR1 and CDR2: MNHEY, SMNVEV (reference sequence). The CDR3, as DNA: TGTGCCAGCAGTTATGGGGTAAACACTGAAGCTTTCTTT. This sequence encodes CASSYGVNTEAFF.

CDR3 residues: CASSFGLAGGSSSYEQYF. In DNA form, the CDR3 reads TGTGCCAGCAGCTTCGGACTAGCGGGGGGGTCGAGCTCCTACGAGCAGTACTTC. The V and J genes are TRBV7-3 and TRBJ2-7; 15 nucleotides align to TRBD2. Germline-derived CDR1 and CDR2 are SGHTA and FQGTGA. CDR3 length equals 18 residues. J gave up 0 bases and V 3 bases, and 6 bases lay outside the gene matches.

This clone was picked up a small number of times. This chain joins TRBV12-5 and TRBJ2-1; D unclear. V was clipped by 0 bases and J by 7 bases, with 4 bases between them. There are 12 residues in the CDR3. Germline V gene lookup returns CDR1 LGHNT and CDR2 FRNRAP. CDR3: CASGLVQNEQFF. As DNA, the CDR3 is TGTGCTAGTGGTTTGGTACAAAATGAGCAGTTCTTC.

The rearrangement joins TRBV28 to TRBJ2-7, with 7 nucleotides matching TRBD1. The germline CDR1 and CDR2 sequences are MDHEN and SYDVKM. Germline trimming cut 2 bases from V and 2 bases from J; bases unmatched to any gene: 0. This CDR3 contains 13 residues. CDR3 coding DNA: TGTGCCAGCAGTTTAGACAGGGCCTACGAGCAGTACTTC. Protein: CASSLDRAYEQYF.

The chain recombines TRBV7-2 with TRBJ2-3, with D maybe TRBD2 (7 bases). The V end was cut by 3 bases, the J end by 1 base, with 14 bases between. The CDR3 extends over 16 amino acids. The germline gives CDR1 SGHTA, CDR2 FQGNSA. In DNA, the CDR3 is TGTGCCAGCAGCTTCGCGGGGGCCCTTGGCACAGATACGCAGTATTTT. Its protein product is CASSFAGALGTDTQYF.

CDR3 amino acids: CASSFQGDTEAFF. The CDR3 nucleotides are TGCGCCAGCAGCTTTCAGGGGGACACTGAAGCTTTCTTT. This chain joins TRBV5-1 and TRBJ1-1; TRBD1 agrees at 7 bases. The CDR3 is made up of 13 amino acids. Unmatched junction bases numbered 1, after V lost 2 bases and J lost 3 bases. Per germline, CDR1 SGHRS and CDR2 YFSETQ.

A single count supports this clone. The V and J genes are TRBV19 and TRBJ2-1; TRBD2 might be the D (5 bases). V lost 7 bases and J lost 1, with 17 bases in between. CDR1 is LNHDA, CDR2 SQIVND, per germline (reference sequence). There are 16 residues in the CDR3. This chain's CDR3 is CASTRAETKSYNEQFF. The CDR3 nucleotides are TGTGCCAGTACCCGAGCGGAAACCAAGTCCTACAATGAGCAGTTCTTC. Full variable domain (missing parts from reference TRBV19 and TRBJ2-1): DGGITQSPKYLFRKEGQNVTLSCEQNLNHDAMYWYRQDPGQGLRLIYYSQIVNDFQKGDIAEGYSVSREKKESFPLTVTSAQKNPTAFYLCASTRAETKSYNEQFFGPGTRLTVL.

The rearrangement joins TRBV7-9 to TRBJ2-7; 9 positions match TRBD1. The CDR3 totals 15 residues. Germline-derived CDR1 and CDR2 are SEHNR and FQNEAQ (reference sequence). The V and J ends lost 5 bases and 1 base, in that order; junction bases with no gene match: 6. In DNA, the CDR3 is TGTGCCAGCAGCCCTACAGGGGGCAGGTCCTACGAGCAGTACTTC. The encoded protein is CASSPTGGRSYEQYF.